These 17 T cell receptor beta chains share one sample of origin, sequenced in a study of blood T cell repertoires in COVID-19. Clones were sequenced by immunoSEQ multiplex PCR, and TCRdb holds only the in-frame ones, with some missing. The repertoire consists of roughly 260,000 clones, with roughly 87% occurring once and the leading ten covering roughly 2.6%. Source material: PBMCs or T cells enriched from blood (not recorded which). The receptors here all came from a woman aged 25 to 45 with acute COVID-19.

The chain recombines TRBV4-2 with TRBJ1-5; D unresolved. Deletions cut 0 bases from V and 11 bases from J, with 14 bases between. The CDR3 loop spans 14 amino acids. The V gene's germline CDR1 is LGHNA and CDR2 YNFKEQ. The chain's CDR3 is CASSQEMGRRAQHF. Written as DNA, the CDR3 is TGTGCCAGCAGCCAAGAAATGGGGAGGAGGGCCCAGCATTTT.

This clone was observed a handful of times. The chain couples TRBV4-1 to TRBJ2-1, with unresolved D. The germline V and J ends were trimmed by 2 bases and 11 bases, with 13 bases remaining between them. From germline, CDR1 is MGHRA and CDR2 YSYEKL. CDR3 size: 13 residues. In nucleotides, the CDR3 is TGCGCCAGCAGCCAATTCGGCGGCCATCAGCAGTTCTTC. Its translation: CASSQFGGHQQFF.

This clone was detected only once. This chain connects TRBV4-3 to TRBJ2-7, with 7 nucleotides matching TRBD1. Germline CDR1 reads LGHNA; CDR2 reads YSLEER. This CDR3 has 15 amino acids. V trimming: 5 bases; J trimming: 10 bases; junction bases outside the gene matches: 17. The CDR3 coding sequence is TGCGCCAGCAGCACTGGGACAGCGCGCACTTACCGCCAGTACTTC. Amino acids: CASSTGTARTYRQYF.

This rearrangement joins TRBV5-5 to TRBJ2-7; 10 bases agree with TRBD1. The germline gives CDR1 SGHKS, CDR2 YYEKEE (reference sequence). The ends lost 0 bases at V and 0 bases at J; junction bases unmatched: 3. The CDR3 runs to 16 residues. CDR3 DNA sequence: TGTGCCAGCAGCTTGGGGGGGACAGGGGACTCCTACGAGCAGTACTTC. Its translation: CASSLGGTGDSYEQYF. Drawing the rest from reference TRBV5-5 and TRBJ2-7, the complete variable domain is DAGVTQSPTHLIKTRGQQVTLRCSPISGHKSVSWYQQVLGQGPQFIFQYYEKEERGRGNFPDRFSARQFPNYSSELNVNALLLGDSALYLCASSLGGTGDSYEQYFGPGTRLTVT.

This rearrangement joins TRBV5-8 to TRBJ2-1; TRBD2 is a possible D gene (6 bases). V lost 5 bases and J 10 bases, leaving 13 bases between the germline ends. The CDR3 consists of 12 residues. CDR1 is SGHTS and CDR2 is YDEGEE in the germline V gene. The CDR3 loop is CASSPIAGEQFF. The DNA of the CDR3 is TGTGCCAGCAGTCCGATCGCGGGGGAGCAGTTCTTC.

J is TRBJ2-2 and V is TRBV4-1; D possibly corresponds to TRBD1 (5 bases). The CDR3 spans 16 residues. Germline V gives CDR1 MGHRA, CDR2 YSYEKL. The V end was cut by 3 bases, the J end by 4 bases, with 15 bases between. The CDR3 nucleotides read TGCGCCAGCAGCCAGCCCAGGGTGGTGAGCACCGGGGAGCTGTTTTTT. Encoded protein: CASSQPRVVSTGELFF.

DNA for the CDR3: TGTGCCAGCAGCGATACAGGGGGAGGCAATCAGCCCCAGCATTTT. It is translated as CASSDTGGGNQPQHF. The rearrangement links TRBV5-6 to TRBJ1-5; 8 bases map to TRBD1. J lost 2 bases, V lost 4 bases, and 5 bases had no gene match. The CDR3 sequence is 15 residues long. Germline V CDR1 and CDR2: SGHDT, YYEEEE.

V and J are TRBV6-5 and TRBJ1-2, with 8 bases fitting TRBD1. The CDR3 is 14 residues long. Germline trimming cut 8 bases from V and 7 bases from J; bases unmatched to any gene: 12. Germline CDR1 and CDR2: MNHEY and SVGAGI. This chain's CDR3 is CASQKGQGSSGYTF. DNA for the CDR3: TGTGCCAGCCAGAAAGGACAGGGTTCTTCTGGCTACACCTTC.

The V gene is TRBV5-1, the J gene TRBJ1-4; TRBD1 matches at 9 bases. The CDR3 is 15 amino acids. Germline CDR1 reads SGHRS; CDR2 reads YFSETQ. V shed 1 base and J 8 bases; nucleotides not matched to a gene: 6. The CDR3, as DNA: TGCGCCAGCAGCTTGACAGGGGGCCGGCGAGAAAAACTGTTTTTT. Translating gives CASSLTGGRREKLFF.

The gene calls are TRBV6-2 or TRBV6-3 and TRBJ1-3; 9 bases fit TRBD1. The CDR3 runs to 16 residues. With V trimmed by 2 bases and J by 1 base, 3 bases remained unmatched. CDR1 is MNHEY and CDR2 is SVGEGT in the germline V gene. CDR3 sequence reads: CASSYGQGTSGNTIYF. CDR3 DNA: TGTGCCAGCAGTTACGGACAGGGGACGTCTGGAAACACCATATATTTT.

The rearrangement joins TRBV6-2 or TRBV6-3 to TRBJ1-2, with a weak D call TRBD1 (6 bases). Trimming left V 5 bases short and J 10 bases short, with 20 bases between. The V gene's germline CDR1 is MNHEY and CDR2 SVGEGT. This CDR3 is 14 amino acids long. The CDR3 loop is CASSRQSYDRTYTF. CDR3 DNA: TGTGCCAGCAGTCGACAATCTTACGACAGGACCTACACCTTC.

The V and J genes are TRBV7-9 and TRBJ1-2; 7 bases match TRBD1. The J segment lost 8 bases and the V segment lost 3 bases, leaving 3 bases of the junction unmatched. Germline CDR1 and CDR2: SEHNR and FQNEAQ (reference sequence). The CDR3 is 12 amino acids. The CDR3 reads CASSLHRGGYTF. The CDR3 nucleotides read TGTGCCAGCAGCTTGCACAGGGGCGGCTACACCTTC.

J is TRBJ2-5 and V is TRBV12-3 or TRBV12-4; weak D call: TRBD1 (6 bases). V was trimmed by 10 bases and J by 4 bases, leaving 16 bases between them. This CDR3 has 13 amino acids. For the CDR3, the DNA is TGTGCCATTGCTACAGGGTGGTTAGAGACCCAGTACTTC. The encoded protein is CAIATGWLETQYF.

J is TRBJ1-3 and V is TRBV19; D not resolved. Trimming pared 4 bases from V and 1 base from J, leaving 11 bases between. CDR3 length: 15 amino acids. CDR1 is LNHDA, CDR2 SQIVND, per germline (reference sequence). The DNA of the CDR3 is TGTGCCAGTAGTAAGACTTACGGGTCTGGAAACACCATATATTTT. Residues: CASSKTYGSGNTIYF. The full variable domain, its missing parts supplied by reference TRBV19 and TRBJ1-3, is DGGITQSPKYLFRKEGQNVTLSCEQNLNHDAMYWYRQDPGQGLRLIYYSQIVNDFQKGDIAEGYSVSREKKESFPLTVTSAQKNPTAFYLCASSKTYGSGNTIYFGEGSWLTVV.

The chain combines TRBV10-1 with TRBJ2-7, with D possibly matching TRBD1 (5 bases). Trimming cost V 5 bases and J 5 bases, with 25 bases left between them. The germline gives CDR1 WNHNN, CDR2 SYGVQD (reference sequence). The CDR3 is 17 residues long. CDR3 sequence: CASSPHPDRKQIHEQYF. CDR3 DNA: TGCGCCAGCAGTCCCCATCCCGACAGAAAACAGATCCACGAGCAGTACTTC.

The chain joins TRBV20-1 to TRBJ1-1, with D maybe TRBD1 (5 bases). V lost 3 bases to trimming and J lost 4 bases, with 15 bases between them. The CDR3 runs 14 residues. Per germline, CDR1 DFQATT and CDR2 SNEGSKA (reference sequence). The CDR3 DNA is TGCAGTGCTAGTCGGGGCGGGGAGGGCACTGAAGCTTTCTTT. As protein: CSASRGGEGTEAFF.

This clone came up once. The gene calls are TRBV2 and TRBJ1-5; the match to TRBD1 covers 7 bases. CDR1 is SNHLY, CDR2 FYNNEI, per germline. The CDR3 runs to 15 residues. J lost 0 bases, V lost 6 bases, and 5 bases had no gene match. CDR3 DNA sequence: TGTGCCAGCAGCCCCGGGACAGTTAGCAATCAGCCCCAGCATTTT. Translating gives CASSPGTVSNQPQHF. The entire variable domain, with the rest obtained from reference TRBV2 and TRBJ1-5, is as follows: EPEVTQTPSHQVTQMGQEVILRCVPISNHLYFYWYRQILGQKVEFLVSFYNNEISEKSEIFDDQFSVERPDGSNFTLKIRSTKLEDSAMYFCASSPGTVSNQPQHFGDGTRLSIL.